The 17 T cell receptor beta chains reported below all come from one sample, sequenced in a study of high-grade serous ovarian cancer treatment subgroups. The repertoire was sequenced with immunoSEQ multiplex PCR; TCRdb's copy has only in-frame clones and lacks some. The top ten hold 6.5% to 9% of the sample, which has over 2,000 clones, over 70% seen once. Tumor tissue was taken before any definitive surgery or chemotherapy was given. Material for sequencing was tumor tissue. The receptors stem from a human donor with high-grade serous ovarian cancer.

This clone was counted a single time. The chain couples TRBV9 to TRBJ1-4; tentative D call: TRBD1 (6 bases). V was shortened by 4 bases and J by 6 bases, with 13 bases between the two germline ends. CDR1 is SGDLS, CDR2 YYNGEE, per germline. The CDR3 length is 14 residues. The CDR3 reads CASSTGWGDEKLFF. CDR3 DNA: TGTGCCAGCAGCACAGGGTGGGGCGATGAAAAACTGTTTTTT.

The CDR3 loop is CASSLGTGFDSPLHF. The CDR3 DNA is TGTGCCAGCAGCTTAGGGACAGGGTTTGATTCACCCCTCCACTTT. This chain links TRBV7-8 with TRBJ1-6; 8 bases match TRBD1. The CDR3 contains 15 residues. Germline assignment: CDR1 SGHVS and CDR2 FQNEAQ. The junction had 4 bases not matched to a gene; V was cut back by 1 base and J by 8 bases.

This chain connects TRBV7-8 to TRBJ2-7; D is undetermined. The CDR3 has 13 residues. Germline CDR1 SGHVS, CDR2 FQNEAQ. The V and J ends lost 3 bases and 0 bases respectively, with 6 bases between them. The CDR3 coding sequence is TGTGCCAGCAGCTTCGGGCCCTCCTACGAGCAGTACGTC. Its translation is CASSFGPSYEQYV.

A word on this clone: At one end the junction does not follow the germline gene, possibly because of a read error. V is TRBV7-7 and J is TRBJ2-5; D perhaps matches TRBD2 (7 bases). Germline V gene lookup returns CDR1 SSHAT and CDR2 FNYEAQ (reference sequence). CDR3 size: 16 residues. CDR3 bases: TGTGCTAGCAGCTTAATGTTGGGGGGGCTCCAAGAGACCCAGTACTTC. Its protein product is CASSLMLGGLQETQYF.

This chain joins TRBV2 and TRBJ2-1; 9 nucleotides match TRBD2. The CDR3 consists of 14 residues. The J segment lost 4 bases and the V segment lost 11 bases, leaving 9 bases of the junction unmatched. Germline V CDR1 and CDR2: SNHLY, FYNNEI. Here the CDR3 reads CASGRTSVYNEQFF. The CDR3 coding sequence is TGTGCCTCCGGGAGGACTAGCGTATACAATGAGCAGTTCTTC.

The V and J genes are TRBV5-1 and TRBJ1-2, with D perhaps TRBD1 (5 bases). CDR3 size: 15 residues. V lost 0 bases, J lost 1 base, and 10 bases lay in between. CDR1 and CDR2 from the germline V gene are SGHRS and YFSETQ. The DNA of the CDR3 is TGCGCCAGCAGCTTGGGGGACGGACTTAACTATGGCTACACCTTC. Amino acids: CASSLGDGLNYGYTF.

This clone is deemed large (0.1 to 1%). The chain is built from TRBV28 and TRBJ2-3; TRBD2 agrees at 11 bases. V was pared by 1 base and J by 5 bases, with 5 bases of the junction left unmatched. The germline CDR1 and CDR2 sequences are MDHEN and SYDVKM. The CDR3 spans 16 residues. The DNA of the CDR3 is TGTGCCAGCAGTTTATACCGACTAGCGGGACTAGATACGCAGTATTTT. Translation: CASSLYRLAGLDTQYF. Drawing the rest from reference TRBV28 and TRBJ2-3, the complete variable domain is DVKVTQSSRYLVKRTGEKVFLECVQDMDHENMFWYRQDPGLGLRLIYFSYDVKMKEKGDIPEGYSVSREKKERFSLILESASTNQTSMYLCASSLYRLAGLDTQYFGPGTRLTVL.

This clone was detected only a few times. The chain carries TRBV7-8 and TRBJ1-2; TRBD1 matches at 9 bases. This CDR3 region has 16 residues. Germline values: CDR1 SGHVS, CDR2 FQNEAQ. J was trimmed by 1 base and V by 8 bases; bases with no gene match: 11. The chain's CDR3 is CASAKGDRAINYGYTF. As DNA, the CDR3 is TGTGCCAGCGCCAAAGGGGACAGGGCTATTAACTATGGCTACACCTTC.

J is TRBJ1-2 and V is TRBV18, with 10 bases identical to TRBD1. V lost 3 bases to trimming and J lost 1 base; unmatched junction nucleotides: 23. The CDR3 spans 22 residues. Germline CDR1 KGHSH, CDR2 LQKENI. For the CDR3, the DNA is TGTGCCAGCTCACCGGCCGGGACAGGGGCTCAGACGCTACGGAGTGGTAACTATGGCTACACCTTC. Protein product: CASSPAGTGAQTLRSGNYGYTF.

This sequence joins TRBV9 and TRBJ1-2; 7 bases agree with TRBD1. Germline loops: CDR1 SGDLS, CDR2 YYNGEE. The trim removed 3 bases at V and 7 bases at J, leaving 15 bases unmatched. This CDR3 is 16 amino acids long. The CDR3 loop is CASSERSTDRASGYTF. As DNA, the CDR3 is TGTGCCAGCAGCGAAAGGAGCACCGACAGGGCCAGTGGCTACACCTTC.

This clone is classed as hyperexpanded. V and J are TRBV15 and TRBJ2-7; 10 nucleotides match TRBD1. Germline values: CDR1 LNHNV, CDR2 YYDKDF (reference sequence). CDR3 size: 15 residues. Trimming cost V 5 bases and J 5 bases; bases outside gene matches: 9. The CDR3 protein is CATSHDRGRMDEQYF. The CDR3 DNA follows: TGTGCCACCAGCCATGACAGGGGGCGCATGGACGAGCAGTACTTC. The full variable domain, rest sourced from reference TRBV15 and TRBJ2-7, is DAMVIQNPRYQVTQFGKPVTLSCSQTLNHNVMYWYQQKSSQAPKLLFHYYDKDFNNEADTPDNFQSRRPNTSFCFLDIRSPGLGDTAMYLCATSHDRGRMDEQYFGPGTRLTVT.

This chain joins TRBV5-4 and TRBJ2-3; D call uncertain. The CDR3 is made up of 16 amino acids. Germline CDR1 SGHNT, CDR2 YYREEE (reference sequence). Trimming cost V 3 bases and J 0 bases, with 14 bases left between them. As DNA, the CDR3 is TGTGCCAGCAGCTCCAGTGCCACGGAGAGCACAGATACGCAGTATTTT. Translation: CASSSSATESTDTQYF.

The gene calls are TRBV12-2 and TRBJ1-6. TRBV12-2 is a recognized pseudogene. This CDR3 comprises 10 residues. CDR3 loop: CASRNSPLHF. CDR3 nucleotides: TGTGCAAGTCGGAATTCACCCCTCCACTTT.

The chain is built from TRBV11-3 and TRBJ2-2; D ambiguous. The CDR3 is 13 residues long. The V end was cut by 5 bases, the J end by 3 bases, with 7 bases between. From germline, CDR1 is SGHNT and CDR2 YENEEA. The CDR3 DNA reads TGTGCCAGCAGCGGCAAGGACACCGGGGAGCTGTTTTTT. This encodes CASSGKDTGELFF.

The chain has TRBV4-1 and TRBJ2-5; TRBD2 matches at 10 bases. From germline, CDR1 is MGHRA and CDR2 YSYEKL. The length of the CDR3 is 17 residues. V was pared by 1 base and J by 1 base, with 6 bases of the junction left unmatched. CDR3 in DNA: TGCGCCAGCAGCCAAGGAGAGCTAGCGGGGGCCCAAGAGACCCAGTACTTC. This codes for CASSQGELAGAQETQYF.

On this clone itself: One end of the junction is discordant with germline, which a read error may explain. The V and J genes are TRBV7-8 and TRBJ1-3; no clear D. The germline gives CDR1 SGHVS, CDR2 FQNEAQ. CDR3 length: 15 residues. Written as DNA, the CDR3 is TGTGCCAGCAGCTTGTACCCGTCCTCTGGAAGCACCATATATTTT. Amino acid sequence: CASSLYPSSGSTIYF.

The gene calls are TRBV5-4 and TRBJ1-1; 11 bases map to TRBD1. Germline values: CDR1 SGHNT, CDR2 YYREEE (reference sequence). The CDR3 length is 17 residues. V was clipped by 4 bases and J by 2 bases; unmatched bases: 10. Written as DNA, the CDR3 is TGTGCCAGCAGCGTCCTCTTGGACAGGGGGCCAAACACTGAAGCTTTCTTT. This translates into CASSVLLDRGPNTEAFF.